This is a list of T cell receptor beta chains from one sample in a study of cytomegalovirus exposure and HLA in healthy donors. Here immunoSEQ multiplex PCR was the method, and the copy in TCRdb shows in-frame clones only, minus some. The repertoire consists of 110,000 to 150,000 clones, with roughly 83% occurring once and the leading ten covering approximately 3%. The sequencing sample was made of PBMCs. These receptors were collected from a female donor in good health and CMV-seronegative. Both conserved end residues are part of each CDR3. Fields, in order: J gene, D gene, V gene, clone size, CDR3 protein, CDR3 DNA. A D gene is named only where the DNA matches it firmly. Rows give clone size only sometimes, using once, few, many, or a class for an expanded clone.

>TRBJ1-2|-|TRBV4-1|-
CASSQGFPGPGANYGYTF
TGCGCCAGCAGCCAAGGTTTTCCAGGGCCCGGCGCTAACTATGGCTACACCTTC
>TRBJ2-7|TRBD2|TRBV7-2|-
CASSAGLAEVYEQYF
TGTGCCAGCAGCGCCGGACTAGCGGAGGTCTACGAGCAGTACTTC
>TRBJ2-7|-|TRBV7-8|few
CASNTDPGLPGEQYF
TGTGCCAGCAATACTGACCCAGGGCTTCCGGGCGAGCAGTACTTC
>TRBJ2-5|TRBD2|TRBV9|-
CASSVGRLAVEETQYF
TGTGCCAGCAGCGTAGGGAGACTAGCGGTCGAAGAGACCCAGTACTTC
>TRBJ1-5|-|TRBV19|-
CASTPLDRGNQPQHF
TGTGCCAGTACCCCTCTGGACAGAGGGAATCAGCCCCAGCATTTT
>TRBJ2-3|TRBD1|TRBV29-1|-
CSASPLPGGLGTDTQYF
TGCAGCGCCTCACCCCTACCAGGGGGATTGGGCACAGATACGCAGTATTTT
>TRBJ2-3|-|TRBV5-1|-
CASSLARGDTDTQYF
TGCGCCAGCAGCTTGGCCAGGGGGGACACAGATACGCAGTATTTT
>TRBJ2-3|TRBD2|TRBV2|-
CASSVSGGEDTQYF
TGTGCCAGCAGTGTTAGCGGGGGGGAAGATACGCAGTATTTT
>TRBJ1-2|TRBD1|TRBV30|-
CAWSRAGGRGYTF
TGTGCCTGGAGTAGAGCAGGGGGTCGTGGCTACACCTTC
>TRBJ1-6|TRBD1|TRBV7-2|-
CASSLIGTGQSPLHF
TGTGCCAGCAGCTTAATAGGGACAGGGCAATCACCCCTCCACTTT
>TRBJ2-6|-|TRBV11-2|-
CASSLRPPQEYSGANVLTF
TGTGCCAGCAGCTTACGACCCCCACAGGAATACTCTGGGGCCAACGTCCTGACTTTC
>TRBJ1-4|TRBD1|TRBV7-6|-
CASSSGTVGNEKLFF
TGTGCCAGCAGCTCCGGGACAGTGGGTAATGAAAAACTGTTTTTT
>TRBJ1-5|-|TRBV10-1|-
CASRRSQGRGNQPQHF
TGCGCCAGCAGGAGATCACAGGGACGTGGCAATCAGCCCCAGCATTTT
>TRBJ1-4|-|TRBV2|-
CASSEAGAGNEKLFF
TGTGCCAGCAGTGAAGCGGGGGCAGGGAATGAAAAACTGTTTTTT
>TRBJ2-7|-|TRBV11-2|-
CASSLVRDSLFGLREQYF
TGTGCCAGCAGCTTAGTTCGAGACAGTCTCTTCGGGTTGAGGGAGCAGTACTTC
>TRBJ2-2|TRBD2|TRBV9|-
CASSVGGGAVGELFF
TGTGCCAGCAGCGTAGGCGGGGGGGCTGTCGGGGAGCTGTTTTTT
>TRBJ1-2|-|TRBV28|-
CASSLYSNYGYTF
TGTGCCAGCAGTTTGTACTCGAACTATGGCTACACCTTC
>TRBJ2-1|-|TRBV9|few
CASSVDPNREQFF
TGTGCCAGCAGCGTAGATCCCAATCGGGAGCAGTTCTTC
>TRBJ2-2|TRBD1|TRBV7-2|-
CASSRGQTNTGELFF
TGTGCCAGCAGCCGGGGACAGACGAACACCGGGGAGCTGTTTTTT
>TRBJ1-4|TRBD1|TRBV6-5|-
CASSSRTGVPELFF
TGTGCCAGCAGTAGTAGGACAGGGGTGCCGGAACTGTTTTTT
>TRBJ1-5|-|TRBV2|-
CASSEAGGWYSNQPQHF
TGTGCCAGCAGTGAAGCTGGAGGGTGGTATAGCAATCAGCCCCAGCATTTT
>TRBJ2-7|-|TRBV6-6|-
CASMSGNEQYF
TGTGCCAGCATGTCGGGGAACGAGCAGTACTTC
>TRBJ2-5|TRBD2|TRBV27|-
CASRETSEETQYF
TGTGCCAGCAGGGAGACTAGCGAGGAGACCCAGTACTTC
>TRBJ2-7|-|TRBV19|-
CASSAPGALSSYEQYF
TGTGCCAGTAGTGCCCCAGGGGCTTTAAGCTCCTACGAGCAGTACTTC
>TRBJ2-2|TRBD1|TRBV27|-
CASKDRGLVTGELFF
TGTGCCAGCAAAGACAGGGGGCTTGTGACCGGGGAGCTGTTTTTT
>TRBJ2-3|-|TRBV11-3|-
CASSLAVGTDTQYF
TGTGCCAGCAGCTTAGCGGTGGGCACAGATACGCAGTATTTT
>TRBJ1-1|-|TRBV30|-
CAWSVSNTEAFF
TGTGCCTGGAGTGTCAGTAACACTGAAGCTTTCTTT
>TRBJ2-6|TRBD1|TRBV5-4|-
CASSLQGATGANVLTF
TGTGCCAGCAGCTTGCAGGGGGCGACTGGGGCCAACGTCCTGACTTTC
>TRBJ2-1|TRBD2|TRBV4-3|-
CASSPRGGGGSGEQFF
TGCGCCAGCAGCCCCCGCGGCGGGGGGGGCTCTGGTGAGCAGTTCTTC
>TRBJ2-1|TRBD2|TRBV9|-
CASSVGGLAGVGEQFF
TGTGCCAGCAGCGTAGGCGGACTAGCGGGAGTGGGTGAGCAGTTCTTC
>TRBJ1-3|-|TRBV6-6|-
CASSYEAYSGNTIYF
TGTGCCAGCAGTTATGAGGCTTACTCTGGAAACACCATATATTTT
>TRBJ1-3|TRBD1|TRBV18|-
CASSTGGQSGNTIYF
TGTGCCAGCTCGACAGGGGGCCAATCTGGAAACACCATATATTTT
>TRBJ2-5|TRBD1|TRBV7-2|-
CASSLTGQRETQYF
TGTGCCAGCAGCTTGACAGGGCAGAGGGAGACCCAGTACTTC
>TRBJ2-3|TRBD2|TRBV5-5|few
CASRGTRVTDTQYF
TGTGCCAGCAGGGGGACTAGGGTCACAGATACGCAGTATTTT
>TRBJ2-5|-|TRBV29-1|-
CSTGVQETQYF
TGCAGTACAGGAGTCCAAGAGACCCAGTACTTC
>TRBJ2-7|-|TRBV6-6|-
CASSYSKDSLSYEQYF
TGTGCCAGCAGTTACTCGAAAGACAGCCTCTCCTACGAGCAGTACTTC
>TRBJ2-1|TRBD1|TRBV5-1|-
CASSLGTGGGTYNEQFF
TGCGCCAGCAGCTTGGGGACAGGGGGAGGCACCTACAATGAGCAGTTCTTC
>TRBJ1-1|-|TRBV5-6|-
CASSPRVRVRTGNTEAFF
TGTGCCAGCAGCCCTCGGGTCAGGGTCAGGACGGGGAACACTGAAGCTTTCTTT
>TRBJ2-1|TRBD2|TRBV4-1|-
CASSQLAGGNEQFF
TGCGCCAGCAGCCAGTTAGCGGGAGGCAATGAGCAGTTCTTC
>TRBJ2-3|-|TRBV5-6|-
CASIAKGEYTDTQYF
TGTGCCAGCATAGCGAAGGGCGAATACACAGATACGCAGTATTTT
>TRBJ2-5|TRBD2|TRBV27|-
CASSISGSFGTQYF
TGTGCCAGCAGTATAAGCGGGAGTTTCGGGACCCAGTACTTC
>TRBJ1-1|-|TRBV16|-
CASSQGGSLQNTEAFF
TGTGCCAGCAGCCAAGGGGGCTCCCTACAGAACACTGAAGCTTTCTTT
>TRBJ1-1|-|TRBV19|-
CASSILTGGAFF
TGTGCCAGTAGTATCCTCACCGGGGGAGCTTTCTTT
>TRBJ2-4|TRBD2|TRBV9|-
CASSPGLTIAKNIQYF
TGTGCCAGCAGCCCGGGACTAACGATAGCCAAAAACATTCAGTACTTC
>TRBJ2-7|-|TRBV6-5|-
CASRSGTYEQYF
TGTGCCAGCAGGTCAGGCACCTACGAGCAGTACTTC
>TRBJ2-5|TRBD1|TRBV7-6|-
CASSDYDRVQETQYF
TGTGCCAGCAGCGACTACGACAGGGTCCAGGAGACCCAGTACTTC
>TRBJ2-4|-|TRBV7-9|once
CASSLATSLAKNIQYF
TGTGCCAGCAGCTTAGCGACATCCCTAGCCAAAAACATTCAGTACTTC
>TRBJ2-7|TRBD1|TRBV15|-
CATSPQKGGASNEQYF
TGTGCCACCAGCCCCCAGAAAGGGGGCGCAAGTAACGAGCAGTACTTC
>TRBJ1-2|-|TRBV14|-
CASSYNNYGYTF
TGTGCCAGCAGCTACAATAACTATGGCTACACCTTC
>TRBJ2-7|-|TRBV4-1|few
CASSAGLLPYEQYF
TGCGCCAGCAGCGCGGGACTCCTTCCCTACGAGCAGTACTTC
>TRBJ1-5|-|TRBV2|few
CASRGTPPQKPQHF
TGTGCCAGCAGAGGGACACCCCCGCAGAAGCCCCAGCATTTT
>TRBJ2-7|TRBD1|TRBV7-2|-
CASSGDREGHEQYF
TGTGCCAGCAGCGGGGACAGGGAGGGTCACGAGCAGTACTTC
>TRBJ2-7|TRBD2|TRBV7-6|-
CASSLVRGSYEQYF
TGTGCCAGCAGCTTGGTACGCGGGAGCTACGAGCAGTACTTC
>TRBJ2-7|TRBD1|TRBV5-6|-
CASSPGQGLYEQYF
TGTGCCAGCAGTCCCGGACAGGGCCTTTACGAGCAGTACTTC